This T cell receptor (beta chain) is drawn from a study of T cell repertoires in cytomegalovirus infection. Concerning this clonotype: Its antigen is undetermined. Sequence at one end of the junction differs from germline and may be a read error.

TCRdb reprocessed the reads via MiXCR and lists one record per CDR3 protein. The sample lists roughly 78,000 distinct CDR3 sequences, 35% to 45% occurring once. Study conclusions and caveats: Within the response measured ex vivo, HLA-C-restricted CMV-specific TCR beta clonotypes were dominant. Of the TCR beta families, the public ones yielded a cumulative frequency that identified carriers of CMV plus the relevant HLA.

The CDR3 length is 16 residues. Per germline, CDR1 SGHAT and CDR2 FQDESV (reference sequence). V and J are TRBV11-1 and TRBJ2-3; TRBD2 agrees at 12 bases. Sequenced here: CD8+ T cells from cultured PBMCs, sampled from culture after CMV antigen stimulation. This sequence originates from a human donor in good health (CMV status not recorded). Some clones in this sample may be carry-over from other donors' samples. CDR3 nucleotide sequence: TGTGCCAGCAGCGACACTAGCGGGGGGCCCCCAGATACGCAGAATTTT. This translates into CASSDTSGGPPDTQNF.